The source of this TCR beta chain is a study of cytomegalovirus exposure and HLA in healthy donors. Of note for this clone: Its antigen is unidentified.

PCR involved 60 Vbeta and 13 Jbeta primers. Assay used: immunoSEQ multiplex PCR; TCRdb lists only in-frame clones, some missing. The sample consists of roughly 200,000 clones, approximately 86% of them appearing once. General observations from the study: CMV serostatus stood as the only immune exposure information on hand. As a later analysis showed, a missense DCLRE1C variant was linked to trimming of TCR beta V- and J-genes. According to the study, around 150 TCR beta chains were cytomegalovirus-associated.

The clonotype was recovered from a woman under 40 in good health and CMV-seronegative. The sequenced sample consisted of PBMCs.

CDR3 DNA sequence: TGTGCCAGCAGGCGGACCTCCGGGGGAGATACGCAGTATTTT. Translating gives CASRRTSGGDTQYF. The chain has TRBV7-9 and TRBJ2-3, with D maybe TRBD2 (6 bases). The V end was cut by 6 bases, the J end by 5 bases, with 15 bases between. Germline V gives CDR1 SEHNR, CDR2 FQNEAQ (reference sequence). This CDR3 comprises 14 residues. Supplemented by reference TRBV7-9 and TRBJ2-3, the full variable domain reads DTGVSQNPRHKITKRGQNVTFRCDPISEHNRLYWYRQTLGQGPEFLTYFQNEAQLEKSRLLSDRFSAERPKGSFSTLEIQRTEQGDSAMYLCASRRTSGGDTQYFGPGTRLTVL.